Shown below are 10 T cell receptor beta chains from a single sample sequenced in a study of blood T cell repertoires in COVID-19 (dated by TCRdb to the early 2020s). The library was obtained by the immunoSEQ multiplex PCR assay. What TCRdb holds here is the immuneACCESS table cut down to in-frame rearrangements. Part of the clones is not present; checked against another copy, under half of the missing clones reflect an unresolved V gene, and the others are unexplained. The sample yields 200,000 to 250,000 clones; about nine tenths were counted once. The ten largest clonotypes hold around 5.9% of the sample. The specimen was peripheral blood. The receptors were gathered from a man aged 55 to 70 with acute or convalescent COVID-19.

The V call is TRBV7-6, the J call TRBJ2-1; 14 bases fit TRBD2. Trimming at V came to 5 bases and at J to 9 bases, leaving 9 bases not matched to a gene. CDR3 size: 16 residues. Germline CDR1 SGHVS, CDR2 FNYEAQ. The CDR3 is CASSLLTSGRASEQFF. In DNA form, the CDR3 reads TGTGCCAGCAGCCTCCTGACTAGCGGGAGGGCCTCTGAGCAGTTCTTC.

The V gene is TRBV7-9, the J gene TRBJ1-1; D remains ambiguous. CDR3 length: 12 residues. Germline CDR1 SEHNR, CDR2 FQNEAQ (reference sequence). V shed 3 bases and J shed 5 bases, with 7 bases lying between them. CDR3 region: CASSFRRTEAFF. CDR3 DNA: TGTGCCAGCAGCTTTCGGAGGACTGAAGCTTTCTTT. Variable domain in full (rest from reference TRBV7-9 and TRBJ1-1): DTGVSQNPRHKITKRGQNVTFRCDPISEHNRLYWYRQTLGQGPEFLTYFQNEAQLEKSRLLSDRFSAERPKGSFSTLEIQRTEQGDSAMYLCASSFRRTEAFFGQGTRLTVV.

The rearrangement uses TRBV7-2 and TRBJ2-1, with TRBD2 matching 8 bases. The trim removed 5 bases at V and 7 bases at J, leaving 7 bases unmatched. The CDR3 extends over 14 amino acids. Germline CDR1 SGHTA, CDR2 FQGNSA. CDR3: CASSLIGTRNEQFF. DNA of the CDR3: TGTGCCAGCAGCCTGATCGGGACTAGAAATGAGCAGTTCTTC.

The chain couples TRBV15 to TRBJ1-4; 8 positions agree with TRBD1. The CDR3 has 15 residues. Germline V gives CDR1 LNHNV, CDR2 YYDKDF (reference sequence). With V trimmed by 6 bases and J by 0 bases, 3 bases remained unmatched. CDR3 protein: CATRAGGSTNEKLFF. CDR3 bases: TGTGCCACCAGAGCAGGGGGCTCAACTAATGAAAAACTGTTTTTT. Based on the CDR3 plus reference TRBV15 and TRBJ1-4, the full variable domain is DAMVIQNPRYQVTQFGKPVTLSCSQTLNHNVMYWYQQKSSQAPKLLFHYYDKDFNNEADTPDNFQSRRPNTSFCFLDIRSPGLGDTAMYLCATRAGGSTNEKLFFGSGTQLSVL.

The rearrangement joins TRBV19 to TRBJ1-1; the match to TRBD1 covers 7 bases. V gave up 8 bases and J gave up 1 base; unmatched junction bases: 7. There are 14 residues in the CDR3. The germline gives CDR1 LNHDA, CDR2 SQIVND (reference sequence). CDR3 protein: CASRLRDRNTEAFF. The CDR3 coding sequence is TGTGCCAGTCGGCTCAGGGACAGGAACACTGAAGCTTTCTTT.

The chain uses TRBV7-9 and TRBJ1-1; D ambiguous. Per the germline V gene, CDR1 is SEHNR and CDR2 is FQNEAQ (reference sequence). Trimming took 1 base from V and 4 from J, leaving 7 bases between them. The CDR3 consists of 13 residues. This chain's CDR3 is CASSLVSVTEAFF. For the CDR3, the DNA is TGTGCCAGCAGCTTAGTTTCGGTCACTGAAGCTTTCTTT.

The chain is built from TRBV20-1 and TRBJ2-7; 7 bases line up with TRBD1. The V gene's germline CDR1 is DFQATT and CDR2 SNEGSKA (reference sequence). The junction had 16 bases not matched to a gene; V was cut back by 6 bases and J by 5 bases. The CDR3 extends over 15 amino acids. DNA for the CDR3: TGCAGTGCGAGTAAACCGGGACAGATCGAAGACGAGCAGTACTTC. Protein product: CSASKPGQIEDEQYF.

This clone was seen more than once but under ten times. This chain joins TRBV19 and TRBJ2-3, with TRBD1 as a possible D gene (5 bases). The V end was cut by 6 bases, the J end by 0 bases, with 13 bases between. Germline assignment: CDR1 LNHDA and CDR2 SQIVND (reference sequence). The CDR3 runs 15 residues. As DNA, the CDR3 is TGTGCCAGTAGCCGACAGCACTCTAGCACAGATACGCAGTATTTT. Translating it yields CASSRQHSSTDTQYF. The full variable domain, with the rest looked up from reference TRBV19 and TRBJ2-3, is DGGITQSPKYLFRKEGQNVTLSCEQNLNHDAMYWYRQDPGQGLRLIYYSQIVNDFQKGDIAEGYSVSREKKESFPLTVTSAQKNPTAFYLCASSRQHSSTDTQYFGPGTRLTVL.

The chain carries TRBV20-1 and TRBJ1-2, with 9 bases lining up with TRBD1. The CDR3 has 14 amino acids. Germline CDR1 and CDR2: DFQATT and SNEGSKA (reference sequence). V dropped 3 bases and J dropped 0; count of bases not matched to a gene: 2. CDR3 residues: CSASRTGANYGYTF. The CDR3 DNA reads as TGCAGTGCTAGTCGGACAGGGGCTAACTATGGCTACACCTTC.

V is TRBV10-3 and J is TRBJ1-2; D is unresolved. V lost 8 bases, J lost 1 base, and 8 bases lay in between. The CDR3 is 12 amino acids. CDR1 is ENHRY and CDR2 is SYGVKD in the germline V gene. CDR3 region: CAIRGINYGYTF. CDR3 coding DNA: TGTGCCATCCGCGGGATTAACTATGGCTACACCTTC.